These T cell receptor beta chains were read from a single sample in a study of OX40 agonist ivuxolimab in advanced cancers. Profiled with immunoSEQ multiplex PCR; TCRdb holds only in-frame clones, not every one. The table has around 65,000 clones, about 92% seen once; the top ten hold around 0.63%. The material sequenced was CD4+ or CD8+ T cells sorted from blood, taken in a trial of the OX40 agonist ivuxolimab. Receptor source: an adult with an advanced solid tumor such as melanoma, head and neck, liver or kidney cancer. Both conserved end residues are trimmed from each CDR3. The order of the fields is J gene, V gene, clone size, CDR3 protein. A clone size is listed for some rows: how often the clone was seen (once, few, many), or a class if it is expanded.

>TRBJ2-7|TRBV11-1|NA
ASSFGANPTYEQY
>TRBJ2-3|TRBV9|NA
ASSVTSGAVEATQY
>TRBJ1-1|TRBV5-4|NA
ASSPGGPVQTEAF
>TRBJ1-2|TRBV6-1|NA
ASSEAGQGIDGYT
>TRBJ2-3|TRBV30|NA
AWSVDSVALTQY
>TRBJ1-2|TRBV2|NA
ASSDNRGSYGYT
>TRBJ2-2|TRBV7-3|NA
ASSTTGTVPGELF
>TRBJ2-5|TRBV30|NA
AWKSQGGETQY
>TRBJ2-2|TRBV6-1|NA
ASRRTVNTGELF
>TRBJ2-3|TRBV5-1|NA
ASGLAGGQDTQY
>TRBJ2-2|TRBV11-2|NA
ASSYQAGGDTGELF
>TRBJ1-2|TRBV6-5|once
ASSGSGGANYGYT
>TRBJ2-5|TRBV15|once
ATSVGGRETQY
>TRBJ1-6|TRBV11-2|once
ASSLGTVNSPLH
>TRBJ2-7|TRBV27|once
ASSPAAGAYEQY
>TRBJ1-4|TRBV2|NA
ASSRPQDPRLKKLF
>TRBJ2-3|TRBV5-1|NA
ASSPGLLITDTQY
>TRBJ2-7|TRBV13|NA
ASSPSGGGVNYEQY
>TRBJ1-1|TRBV18|NA
ASSPGLETEAF
>TRBJ1-1|TRBV18|NA
ASSQGAMTEAF
>TRBJ2-5|TRBV5-8|NA
ASGPPFGGVEETQY
>TRBJ2-7|TRBV19|NA
ASRGQGVYHEQY
>TRBJ1-1|TRBV29-1|NA
SVGQGRTEAF
>TRBJ2-5|TRBV7-9|NA
ASSLLARETQY
>TRBJ2-3|TRBV6-4|NA
ASKLSGGASDTQY
>TRBJ2-3|TRBV11-3|NA
ASSLQSTDTQY
>TRBJ1-2|TRBV19|NA
ASSMEPSNYGYT
>TRBJ2-5|TRBV15|NA
ATSKDQETQY